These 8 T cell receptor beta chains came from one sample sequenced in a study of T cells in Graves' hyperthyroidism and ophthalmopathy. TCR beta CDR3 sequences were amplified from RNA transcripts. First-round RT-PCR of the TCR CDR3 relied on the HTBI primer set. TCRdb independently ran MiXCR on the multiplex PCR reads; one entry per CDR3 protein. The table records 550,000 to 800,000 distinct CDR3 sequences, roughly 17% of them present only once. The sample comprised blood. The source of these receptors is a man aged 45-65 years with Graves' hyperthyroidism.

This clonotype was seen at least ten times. In DNA, the CDR3 is TGTGCCAGTGAAGCGTTGACACCGTACAATCAGCCCCAGCATTTT. Its translation is CASEALTPYNQPQHF. The genes are TRBV2 and TRBJ1-5, with D hard to call. The V end lost 9 bases, the J end lost 3 bases, and 18 bases lay between the germline ends. The CDR3 is 15 amino acids. From germline, CDR1 is SNHLY and CDR2 FYNNEI.

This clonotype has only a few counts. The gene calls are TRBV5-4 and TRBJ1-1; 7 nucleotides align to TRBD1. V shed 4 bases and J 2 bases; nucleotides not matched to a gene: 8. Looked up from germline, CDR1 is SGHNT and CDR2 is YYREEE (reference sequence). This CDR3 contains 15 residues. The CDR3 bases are TGTGCCAGCAGCGGAAGGACAGGTCCTAACACTGAAGCTTTCTTT. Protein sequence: CASSGRTGPNTEAFF.

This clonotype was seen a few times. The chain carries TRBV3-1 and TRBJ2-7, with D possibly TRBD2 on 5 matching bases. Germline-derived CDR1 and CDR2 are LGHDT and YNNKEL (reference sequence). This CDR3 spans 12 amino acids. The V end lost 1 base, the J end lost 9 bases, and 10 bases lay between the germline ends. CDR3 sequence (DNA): TGTGCCAGCAGCCAAGGTTGGGCGGGGCAGTACTTC. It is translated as CASSQGWAGQYF.

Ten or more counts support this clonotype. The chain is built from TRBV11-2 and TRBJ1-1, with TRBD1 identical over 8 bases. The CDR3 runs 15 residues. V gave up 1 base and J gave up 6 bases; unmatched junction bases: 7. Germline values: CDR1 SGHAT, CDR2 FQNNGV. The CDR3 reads CASSLARTGSAEAFF. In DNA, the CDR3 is TGTGCCAGCAGCTTAGCCCGGACAGGGTCGGCTGAAGCTTTCTTT.

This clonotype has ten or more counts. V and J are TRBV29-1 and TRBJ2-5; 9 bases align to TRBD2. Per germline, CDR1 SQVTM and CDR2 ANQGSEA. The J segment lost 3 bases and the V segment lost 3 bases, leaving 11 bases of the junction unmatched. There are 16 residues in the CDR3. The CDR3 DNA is TGCAGCGTTGAGGGTAGCGGGAGTAGTAAGGAAGAGACCCAGTACTTC. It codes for CSVEGSGSSKEETQYF. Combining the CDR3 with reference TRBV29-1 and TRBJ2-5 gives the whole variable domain SAVISQKPSRDICQRGTSLTIQCQVDSQVTMMFWYRQQPGQSLTLIATANQGSEATYESGFVIDKFPISRPNLTFSTLTVSNMSPEDSSIYLCSVEGSGSSKEETQYFGPGTRLLVL.

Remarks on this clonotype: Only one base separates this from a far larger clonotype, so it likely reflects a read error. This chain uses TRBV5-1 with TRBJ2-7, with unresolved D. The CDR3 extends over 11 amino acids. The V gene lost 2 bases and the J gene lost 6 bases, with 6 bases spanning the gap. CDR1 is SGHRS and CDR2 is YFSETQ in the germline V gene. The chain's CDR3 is CASSFGCEQYF. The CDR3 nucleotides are TGCGCCAGCAGCTTTGGCTGCGAGCAGTACTTC.

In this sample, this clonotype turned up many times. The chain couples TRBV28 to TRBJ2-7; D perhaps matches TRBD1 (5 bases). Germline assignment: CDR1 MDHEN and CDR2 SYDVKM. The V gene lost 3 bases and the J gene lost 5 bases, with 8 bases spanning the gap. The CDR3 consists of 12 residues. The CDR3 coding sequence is TGTGCCAGCAGTTTCAGGGAAGACGAGCAGTACTTC. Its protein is CASSFREDEQYF.

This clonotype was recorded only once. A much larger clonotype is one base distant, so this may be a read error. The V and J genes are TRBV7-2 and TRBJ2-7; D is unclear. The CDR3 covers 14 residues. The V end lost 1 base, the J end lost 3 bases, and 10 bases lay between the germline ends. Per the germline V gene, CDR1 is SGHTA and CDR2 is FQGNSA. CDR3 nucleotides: TGTGCCAGCAGCTTAGAGGAATCTATCTACGAGCAGTACTTC. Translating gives CASSLEESIYEQYF.